Listed below are T cell receptor beta chains from one sample, sequenced in a study of blood T cell repertoires in COVID-19. Here immunoSEQ multiplex PCR was the method, and the copy in TCRdb shows in-frame clones only, minus some. This table holds 170,000 or so clones, over 80% found once. What was sequenced was peripheral blood. The receptors come from an older woman with acute or convalescent COVID-19. CDR3s include the opening cysteine and the closing phenylalanine or tryptophan. Each record gives: V gene, clone size, J gene, D gene, CDR3 protein, CDR3 DNA. The D gene is left open where the match is weak. Rows give clone size only sometimes, using once, few, many, or a class for an expanded clone.

TRBV24-1	.	TRBJ2-1	TRBD2	CATSDRGEAGPRNEQFF	TGTGCCACCAGTGACCGGGGGGAAGCGGGACCGCGGAATGAGCAGTTCTTC
TRBV28	.	TRBJ2-7	.	CASSFGTGFEQYF	TGTGCCAGCAGTTTCGGAACAGGGTTTGAGCAGTACTTC
TRBV27	.	TRBJ1-5	.	CASRDTGGFTSNQPQHF	TGTGCCAGCAGGGACACCGGGGGGTTTACTAGCAATCAGCCCCAGCATTTT
TRBV28	.	TRBJ2-7	.	CASGSGRPSYEQYF	TGTGCCAGCGGGTCGGGGAGACCCTCCTACGAGCAGTACTTC
TRBV24-1	.	TRBJ1-1	.	CATSDPPGALNTEAFF	TGTGCCACCAGTGATCCTCCTGGGGCATTGAACACTGAAGCTTTCTTT
TRBV28	.	TRBJ1-5	.	CASSQAGGGSQPQHF	TGTGCCAGCAGCCAGGCCGGGGGGGGAAGTCAGCCCCAGCATTTT
TRBV6-2/TRBV6-3	.	TRBJ2-7	.	CASSFGQNYEQYF	TGTGCCAGCAGTTTTGGACAGAACTACGAGCAGTACTTC
TRBV4-1	few	TRBJ1-2	.	CASSQMGGSYGYTF	TGCGCCAGCAGCCAAATGGGGGGGTCCTATGGCTACACCTTC
TRBV27	.	TRBJ1-3	.	CASRRVFSGNTIYF	TGTGCCAGCAGACGAGTGTTCTCTGGAAACACCATATATTTT
TRBV6-5	.	TRBJ1-1	TRBD1	CASSYSTGGTEAFF	TGTGCCAGCAGTTACTCAACAGGGGGCACTGAAGCTTTCTTT
TRBV18	.	TRBJ2-7	.	CASSADRNSGRSYEQYF	TGTGCCAGCTCAGCAGATAGAAACAGCGGACGCTCCTACGAGCAGTACTTC
TRBV9	few	TRBJ1-2	TRBD1	CASSSLRGSGYTF	TGTGCCAGCAGCTCGCTCAGGGGGAGTGGCTACACCTTC
TRBV6-2/TRBV6-3	.	TRBJ2-5	.	CASSYPRGGETQYF	TGTGCCAGCAGTTACCCCAGGGGTGGTGAGACCCAGTACTTC
TRBV21-1	.	TRBJ2-5	.	CASSKTPTGGRTQQETQYF	TGTGCCAGCAGCAAAACCCCGACAGGGGGCCGAACACAACAAGAGACCCAGTACTTC
TRBV29-1	.	TRBJ1-1	.	CSGTGHLNTEAFF	TGCAGCGGGACGGGACACCTGAACACTGAAGCTTTCTTT
TRBV7-2	.	TRBJ1-4	TRBD1	CASRPTGGGWEKLFF	TGTGCCAGCCGGCCTACAGGGGGCGGATGGGAAAAACTGTTTTTT
TRBV4-3	few	TRBJ1-6	TRBD1	CASSQVQGALNSPLHF	TGCGCCAGCAGCCAGGTACAGGGGGCGTTAAATTCACCCCTCCACTTT
TRBV27	.	TRBJ2-7	TRBD1	CASTQTGTPYEQYF	TGTGCCAGCACCCAGACAGGGACCCCCTACGAGCAGTACTTC
TRBV5-1	.	TRBJ1-2	TRBD1	CASSLVGQGPYGYTF	TGCGCCAGCAGCTTGGTCGGACAGGGACCTTATGGCTACACCTTC
TRBV19	.	TRBJ2-5	.	CASSLGALETQYF	TGTGCCAGTAGTTTGGGGGCGTTGGAGACCCAGTACTTC
TRBV7-9	.	TRBJ1-1	.	CASSQPGFEAFF	TGTGCCAGCAGCCAACCGGGTTTCGAAGCTTTCTTT
TRBV6-5	.	TRBJ1-2	.	CASSYSPRGGADGYTF	TGTGCCAGCAGTTACTCTCCGAGGGGGGGCGCCGATGGCTACACCTTC
TRBV19	.	TRBJ2-1	.	CASSLSPASSYNEQFF	TGTGCCAGTAGTCTATCGCCTGCAAGCTCCTACAATGAGCAGTTCTTC
TRBV19	.	TRBJ2-7	.	CASSISSQGGSYEQYF	TGTGCCAGTAGTATTTCGAGCCAAGGGGGCTCCTACGAGCAGTACTTC
TRBV19	.	TRBJ1-5	TRBD1	CASSEDRGVYQPQHF	TGTGCCAGTAGCGAGGACAGGGGAGTTTATCAGCCCCAGCATTTT
TRBV27	once	TRBJ1-4	TRBD1	CASSLVQGADEKLFF	TGTGCCAGCAGTTTAGTCCAGGGGGCTGATGAAAAACTGTTTTTT